These 19 T cell receptor beta chains were all obtained from the same sample, sequenced in a study of cytomegalovirus exposure and HLA in healthy donors. PCR amplification relied on 60 Vbeta primers (plus 13 Jbeta primers). Clones were sequenced by immunoSEQ multiplex PCR, and TCRdb holds only the in-frame ones, with some missing. Of more than 150,000 clones listed, around 80% were seen once; the top ten hold around 1.4%. The sequencing input was PBMCs. The receptor source for this set is a girl between 10 and 17 years old in good health and CMV-seropositive.

The chain links TRBV6-1 to TRBJ2-3; the D gene is possibly TRBD2 (6 bases). Trimming took off 1 base at V and 5 bases at J, with 13 bases between the two ends. CDR1 MNHNS and CDR2 SASEGT come from the germline V gene. This CDR3 spans 15 amino acids. This CDR3 is CASSEGGGWIDTQYF. The DNA of the CDR3 is TGTGCCAGCAGTGAAGGTGGGGGGTGGATAGATACGCAGTATTTT.

This clone was picked up one time. V usage is TRBV18 and J usage is TRBJ2-2, with 7 bases lining up with TRBD2. Germline assignment: CDR1 KGHSH and CDR2 LQKENI. Losses at the gene ends were 0 bases for V and 3 bases for J; bases not matched to a gene: 1. The CDR3 has 15 amino acids. In nucleotides, the CDR3 is TGTGCCAGCTCACCACCCAGCGGGGACACCGGGGAGCTGTTTTTT. Amino acid sequence: CASSPPSGDTGELFF.

Concerning this clone itself: This sample includes further DNA sequences coding for the same CDR3. The chain employs TRBV2 and TRBJ2-7; D is possibly TRBD1 (6 bases). Germline V lookup: CDR1 SNHLY, CDR2 FYNNEI. This CDR3 has 15 amino acids. The ends were cut back, 4 bases at V and 0 bases at J, with 13 bases in the middle. In DNA form, the CDR3 reads TGTGCCAGCAGTGTCCAGGGGACCCTCTCCTACGAGCAGTACTTC. Encoded protein: CASSVQGTLSYEQYF.

The CDR3 spells CASGRLPLGNEQFF. Written as DNA, the CDR3 is TGTGCTAGTGGTCGTCTACCCCTTGGCAATGAGCAGTTCTTC. The rearrangement uses TRBV12-5 and TRBJ2-1, with D hard to call. The CDR3 runs to 14 residues. Trimming took off 5 bases at V and 6 bases at J, with 14 bases between the two ends. The germline CDR1 and CDR2 sequences are LGHNT and FRNRAP.

The chain links TRBV7-3 to TRBJ2-1; 10 positions agree with TRBD2. CDR3 length: 16 residues. V lost 1 base and J lost 4; bases outside the gene matches: 4. Germline lookup yields CDR1 SGHTA and CDR2 FQGTGA. Written as DNA, the CDR3 is TGTGCCAGCAGCTTAAGTAGACTAGCGGGTTACAATGAGCAGTTCTTC. It specifies CASSLSRLAGYNEQFF.

The rearrangement joins TRBV6-5 to TRBJ1-2, with 7 bases identical to TRBD1. Germline trimming cut 0 bases from V and 0 bases from J; bases unmatched to any gene: 1. The germline V gene encodes CDR1 MNHEY and CDR2 SVGAGI. The CDR3 runs 15 residues. The CDR3 bases are TGTGCCAGCAGTTACTCGACAGGGACTAACTATGGCTACACCTTC. This codes for CASSYSTGTNYGYTF.

This chain uses TRBV27 with TRBJ1-2; 8 nucleotides align to TRBD1. Trimming took 3 bases from V and 4 from J; bases not matched to a gene: 4. The CDR3 spans 14 residues. Germline CDR1 is MNHEY and CDR2 is SMNVEV (reference sequence). CDR3 sequence reads: CASSFQGAGYGYTF. The DNA of the CDR3 is TGTGCCAGCAGTTTTCAGGGGGCAGGCTATGGCTACACCTTC.

The rearrangement uses TRBV28 and TRBJ1-2; perhaps TRBD1 as D (6 bases). In germline, CDR1 is MDHEN, CDR2 SYDVKM. The V end lost 8 bases, the J end lost 4 bases, and 14 bases lay between the germline ends. The CDR3 has 13 amino acids. CDR3 DNA: TGTGCCAGCGGGCCGGGGGGCAGCTATGGCTACACCTTC. It yields the protein CASGPGGSYGYTF.

V usage is TRBV27 and J usage is TRBJ1-2; no definite D call. CDR1 MNHEY and CDR2 SMNVEV come from the germline V gene (reference sequence). Trimming removed 7 bases at V and 2 bases at J, with 20 bases between. This CDR3 contains 16 residues. In nucleotides, the CDR3 is TGTGCCAGCACGACCATAGCACGGGTGGAAAACTATGGCTACACCTTC. Translation: CASTTIARVENYGYTF.

This sequence joins TRBV15 and TRBJ2-7, with a tentative D call TRBD1 (5 bases). Trimming pared 0 bases from V and 6 bases from J, leaving 15 bases between. The CDR3 covers 15 residues. The germline V gene has CDR1 LNHNV and CDR2 YYDKDF (reference sequence). For the CDR3, the DNA is TGTGCCACCAGCAGAGAAAGGGGCAGATCTACCGAGCAGTACTTC. This sequence encodes CATSRERGRSTEQYF.

The chain carries TRBV6-1 and TRBJ1-2; D perhaps matches TRBD1 (5 bases). V was clipped by 7 bases and J by 8 bases, with 17 bases between them. Germline V gene lookup returns CDR1 MNHNS and CDR2 SASEGT. The CDR3 sequence is 13 residues long. CDR3 DNA sequence: TGTGCCAGCACGGAAGATAGGGGCTCAGGCTACACCTTC. Translating gives CASTEDRGSGYTF.

This chain uses TRBV5-6 with TRBJ2-5; TRBD2 agrees at 7 bases. Germline CDR1 reads SGHDT; CDR2 reads YYEEEE. V dropped 6 bases and J dropped 1; count of bases not matched to a gene: 9. The CDR3 runs 15 residues. The CDR3 sequence: CASTSSGGPQETQYF. CDR3 in DNA: TGTGCCAGCACCTCTTCGGGGGGTCCCCAAGAGACCCAGTACTTC.

This chain uses TRBV5-1 with TRBJ2-5; D gene ambiguous. Trimming removed 0 bases from V and 3 bases from J, with 6 bases in between. This CDR3 has 13 residues. Per the germline V gene, CDR1 is SGHRS and CDR2 is YFSETQ. The CDR3 DNA sequence: TGCGCCAGCAGCTTGGGGTCAGAAGAGACCCAGTACTTC. Protein product: CASSLGSEETQYF.

This chain connects TRBV27 to TRBJ1-2; TRBD1 matches 8 bases. CDR3 length: 15 amino acids. Per germline, CDR1 MNHEY and CDR2 SMNVEV (reference sequence). V lost 3 bases and J lost 5; bases outside the gene matches: 8. Here the CDR3 reads CASSFQGTGLYGYTF. The CDR3, as DNA: TGTGCCAGCAGTTTCCAGGGGACAGGACTTTATGGCTACACCTTC.

V is TRBV2 and J is TRBJ1-2; no reliable D call. Trimming pared 5 bases from V and 3 bases from J, leaving 7 bases between. The CDR3 spans 12 residues. Germline V gene lookup returns CDR1 SNHLY and CDR2 FYNNEI. DNA of the CDR3: TGTGCCAGCAGTCCCTCGGACTATGGCTACACCTTC. Translating it yields CASSPSDYGYTF.

The chain carries TRBV5-1 and TRBJ1-1; D not resolved. Germline V gene sequence: CDR1 SGHRS, CDR2 YFSETQ. This CDR3 comprises 15 residues. V lost 0 bases and J 6 bases, leaving 15 bases between the germline ends. The CDR3 sequence is CASSLERSGSAEAFF. CDR3 in DNA: TGCGCCAGCAGCTTGGAACGTAGCGGCTCCGCTGAAGCTTTCTTT.

The V call is TRBV27, the J call TRBJ2-1, with TRBD2 matching over 8 bases. Losses at the gene ends were 5 bases for V and 1 base for J; bases not matched to a gene: 7. CDR3 length: 16 amino acids. Germline CDR1 MNHEY, CDR2 SMNVEV (reference sequence). CDR3 in DNA: TGTGCCAGCAGTCCCTCAAGCGGGAGATCCTACAATGAGCAGTTCTTC. Translating gives CASSPSSGRSYNEQFF.

The chain links TRBV2 to TRBJ1-5; 7 positions match TRBD1. The V gene's germline CDR1 is SNHLY and CDR2 FYNNEI. This CDR3 spans 14 amino acids. J was trimmed by 0 bases and V by 5 bases; bases with no gene match: 1. Written as DNA, the CDR3 is TGTGCCAGCAGTCAGGGGGTTAGCAATCAGCCCCAGCATTTT. It is translated as CASSQGVSNQPQHF.

This chain links TRBV11-1 with TRBJ2-7; D possibly corresponds to TRBD1 (6 bases). The V gene's germline CDR1 is SGHAT and CDR2 FQDESV (reference sequence). This CDR3 contains 15 residues. The V and J ends lost 4 bases and 2 bases respectively, with 15 bases between them. The CDR3 sequence: CASSSPGVLPYEQYF. The CDR3 DNA reads as TGTGCCAGCAGCTCCCCAGGGGTCCTCCCCTACGAGCAGTACTTC.